These 26 T cell receptor beta chains originate from one sample sequenced in a study of blood T cells in healthy people across ages. It was with a sample-barcoded 5' primer and a J-beta primer mix that a second PCR of roughly 6 to 12 cycles was run. TCRdb fed the 5' RACE reads into MiXCR, producing one record per CDR3 protein. The data show roughly 570,000 distinct CDR3 sequences, with roughly a quarter seen just once and around 20% held by the top ten. The sequenced sample consisted of blood. The receptors derive from a woman in her 70s in good health.

This rearrangement joins TRBV7-9 to TRBJ2-5; D not resolved. Germline V CDR1 and CDR2: SEHNR, FQNEAQ (reference sequence). The CDR3 has 13 amino acids. V was shortened by 6 bases and J by 2 bases, with 10 bases between the two germline ends. Here the CDR3 reads CASSPENQETQYF. CDR3 in DNA: TGTGCCAGCAGTCCAGAGAATCAAGAGACCCAGTACTTC.

V is TRBV7-2 and J is TRBJ2-5; TRBD2 matches at 7 bases. TRBJ2-1 matches the DNA end more closely, so the J call is doubtful. This CDR3 region has 14 residues. Germline values: CDR1 SGHTA, CDR2 FQGNSA. The CDR3 DNA sequence: TGTGCCAGCAGCGATGGACTAGACGTTAGTGAGCAGTTCTTC. Translation gives CASSDGLDVSEQFF.

The sample holds a few counts of this clonotype. The chain couples TRBV29-1 to TRBJ2-5; tentatively, D is TRBD2 (5 bases). The CDR3 loop spans 14 amino acids. V shed 4 bases and J shed 5 bases, with 17 bases lying between them. Germline lookup yields CDR1 SQVTM and CDR2 ANQGSEA. CDR3 nucleotide sequence: TGCAGCGTTGCGGGAAATCCGACTGGCGAGACCCAGTACTTC. Residues: CSVAGNPTGETQYF.

The chain joins TRBV5-6 to TRBJ2-1, with no clear D. Germline loops: CDR1 SGHDT, CDR2 YYEEEE. CDR3 length: 12 amino acids. The V and J ends lost 4 bases and 7 bases respectively, with 9 bases between them. The CDR3 reads CASSVTLNEQFF. As DNA, the CDR3 is TGTGCCAGCAGCGTCACGCTAAATGAGCAGTTCTTC.

In this sample, this clonotype turned up a few times. Its ends do not fully match the called genes, so a read error is possible. V and J are TRBV7-2 and TRBJ2-5, with D perhaps assigned TRBD1 or TRBD2 (7 bases each). This CDR3 is 16 amino acids long. Germline V CDR1 and CDR2: SGHTA, FQGNSA. CDR3 region: CASSLAGGTQGETQHF. CDR3 sequence (DNA): TGTGCCAGCAGCTTAGCGGGAGGGACCCAGGGGGAGACCCAGCACTTC.

This clonotype was detected a few times. The chain is built from TRBV20-1 and TRBJ2-2; 10 nucleotides match TRBD2. The CDR3 contains 17 residues. Trimming cost V 1 base and J 3 bases; bases outside gene matches: 8. CDR1 and CDR2 (germline): DFQATT, SNEGSKA (reference sequence). Here the CDR3 reads CSARAASGGRYTGELFF. The CDR3 coding sequence is TGCAGTGCTAGAGCGGCTAGCGGGGGACGCTACACCGGGGAGCTGTTTTTT.

This chain uses TRBV5-1 with TRBJ2-4; 12 bases match TRBD2. The CDR3 runs 14 residues. CDR1 is SGHRS, CDR2 YFSETQ, per germline. V dropped 4 bases and J dropped 9; count of bases not matched to a gene: 5. The CDR3 spells CASSRTSGGSIQYF. DNA for the CDR3: TGCGCCAGCAGCCGCACTAGCGGGGGGAGCATTCAGTACTTC. The whole variable domain, remainder taken from reference TRBV5-1 and TRBJ2-4, is KAGVTQTPRYLIKTRGQQVTLSCSPISGHRSVSWYQQTPGQGLQFLFEYFSETQRNKGNFPGRFSGRQFSNSRSEMNVSTLELGDSALYLCASSRTSGGSIQYFGAGTRLSVL.

This chain joins TRBV6-2 or TRBV6-3 and TRBJ2-5, with D perhaps TRBD2 (7 bases). The tail of the sequence fits TRBJ2-1 better, so the J call may be wrong. The CDR3 runs 16 residues. Per germline, CDR1 MNHEY and CDR2 SVGEGT. The CDR3 is CASSYGTAGAGDEQFF. The CDR3 coding sequence is TGTGCCAGCAGTTACGGAACGGCGGGGGCTGGGGATGAGCAGTTCTTC.

There are a few counts of this clonotype. V is TRBV10-3 and J is TRBJ2-3; D is undetermined. Germline CDR1 reads ENHRY; CDR2 reads SYGVKD. V gave up 6 bases and J gave up 6 bases, with 10 bases separating them. The CDR3 consists of 12 residues. CDR3 sequence: CAISNGGDTQYF. The CDR3 coding sequence is TGTGCCATCAGCAACGGTGGGGATACGCAGTATTTT.

This clonotype was counted at least ten times. The chain has TRBV7-9 and TRBJ1-2; no clear D. From germline, CDR1 is SEHNR and CDR2 FQNEAQ (reference sequence). V was pared by 10 bases and J by 6 bases, with 12 bases between. The CDR3 is 11 amino acids. The CDR3 DNA follows: TGTGCCATCTCCCTCAGCCATGGCTACACCTTC. Residues: CAISLSHGYTF. Supplemented by reference TRBV7-9 and TRBJ1-2, the full variable domain reads DTGVSQNPRHKITKRGQNVTFRCDPISEHNRLYWYRQTLGQGPEFLTYFQNEAQLEKSRLLSDRFSAERPKGSFSTLEIQRTEQGDSAMYLCAISLSHGYTFGSGTRLTVV.

This clonotype was observed a single time. This chain uses TRBV6-5 with TRBJ2-3, with 9 bases identical to TRBD2. CDR1 is MNHEY, CDR2 SVGAGI, per germline. The CDR3 length is 19 residues. V shed 2 bases and J 0 bases; nucleotides not matched to a gene: 12. CDR3 nucleotide sequence: TGTGCCAGCAGTTACGCCAAGGGGGGCGGGGGGGCAAGCACAGATACGCAGTATTTT. Its protein is CASSYAKGGGGASTDTQYF.

This clonotype showed up just a few times. The chain joins TRBV7-2 to TRBJ2-3; 11 bases are shared with TRBD2. The CDR3 has 17 amino acids. Germline CDR1 reads SGHTA; CDR2 reads FQGNSA. V lost 0 bases, J lost 7 bases, and 9 bases stayed unmatched. CDR3 in DNA: TGTGCCAGCAGCTTAGCTCCCTCTAGCGGGGGGACAAATACGCAGTATTTT. The encoded protein is CASSLAPSSGGTNTQYF.

The genes are TRBV4-1 and TRBJ2-3; TRBD2 agrees at 8 bases. V gave up 2 bases and J gave up 10 bases; unmatched junction bases: 5. This CDR3 contains 13 residues. Germline V gene data show CDR1 as MGHRA and CDR2 as YSYEKL. CDR3 DNA sequence: TGCGCCAGCAGCCAACCGGGACTAGGGTCGCAGTATTTT. Its translation: CASSQPGLGSQYF.

V usage is TRBV20-1 and J usage is TRBJ2-3, with 7 bases identical to TRBD2. The V and J ends lost 0 bases and 2 bases, in that order; junction bases with no gene match: 5. Germline V gene data show CDR1 as DFQATT and CDR2 as SNEGSKA (reference sequence). This CDR3 is 15 amino acids long. CDR3 sequence reads: CSARDLGTNTDTQYF. CDR3 nucleotide sequence: TGCAGTGCTAGAGATCTTGGGACTAACACAGATACGCAGTATTTT.

A few counts support this clonotype. This chain connects TRBV7-2 to TRBJ2-7, with 9 bases lining up with TRBD2. The J segment lost 1 base and the V segment lost 5 bases, leaving 9 bases of the junction unmatched. The germline V gene has CDR1 SGHTA and CDR2 FQGNSA. This CDR3 is built from 16 residues. CDR3 bases: TGTGCCAGCAGCCCGACCACCGGACTAGCGTCCTACGAGCAGTACTTC. Residues: CASSPTTGLASYEQYF. Using reference TRBV7-2 and TRBJ2-7 for the parts outside the CDR3, the full variable domain is GAGVSQSPSNKVTEKGKDVELRCDPISGHTALYWYRQSLGQGLEFLIYFQGNSAPDKSGLPSDRFSAERTGGSVSTLTIQRTQQEDSAVYLCASSPTTGLASYEQYFGPGTRLTVT.

The J gene is TRBJ2-7, the V gene TRBV7-9; a weak D match, TRBD1 (5 bases). The CDR3 loop spans 14 amino acids. Germline CDR1 is SEHNR and CDR2 is FQNEAQ (reference sequence). The V end was cut by 6 bases, the J end by 4 bases, with 16 bases between. This chain's CDR3 is CASRTSDKNYEQYF. The CDR3 DNA follows: TGTGCCAGCAGAACTTCGGACAAGAATTACGAGCAGTACTTC.

This clonotype has only a few counts. The gene calls are TRBV3-1 and TRBJ2-5, with TRBD2 matching over 9 bases. The closer fit of TRBJ2-1 to the DNA end suggests the J call may be wrong. Germline CDR1 reads LGHDT; CDR2 reads YNNKEL (reference sequence). CDR3 size: 15 residues. CDR3: CASSPLAGQGHEQFF. The CDR3 DNA is TGTGCCAGCAGCCCTCTAGCGGGGCAGGGGCATGAGCAGTTCTTC.

As to this clonotype: The junction shows a germline mismatch at one end, possibly a read error. The chain employs TRBV7-2 and TRBJ2-5; tentative D call: TRBD2 (5 bases). Germline V gene data show CDR1 as SGHTA and CDR2 as FQGNSA. The CDR3 totals 17 residues. In DNA form, the CDR3 reads TGCGCCAGCAGCTTAAAACCACCTGGTGGAGGTCGGGAGACCCAGTACTTC. Translated, it gives CASSLKPPGGGRETQYF.

A word on this clonotype: At one end the junction does not follow the germline gene, possibly because of a read error. J is TRBJ1-2 and V is TRBV9; D ambiguous. Germline CDR1 reads SGDLS; CDR2 reads YYNGEE. The CDR3 spans 15 residues. CDR3 in DNA: TGCGCCAGCAGCGTAGCTTCGGTTATATACTATGGCTACACCTTC. Translated, it gives CASSVASVIYYGYTF.

This clonotype was observed a handful of times. The V and J genes are TRBV6-2 or TRBV6-3 and TRBJ2-5; D gene ambiguous. With the DNA end fitting TRBJ2-1 better, the J assignment may be wrong. The CDR3 is 12 residues long. CDR1 MNHEY and CDR2 SVGEGT come from the germline V gene. The CDR3 loop reads CASSPWGTEQFF. The DNA of the CDR3 is TGTGCCAGCAGTCCTTGGGGAACCGAGCAGTTCTTC.

This clonotype has more than one count but fewer than ten. The V and J genes are TRBV10-3 and TRBJ2-1, with 7 bases matching TRBD2. V trimming: 6 bases; J trimming: 2 bases; junction bases outside the gene matches: 4. The CDR3 spans 14 residues. Per germline, CDR1 ENHRY and CDR2 SYGVKD. The CDR3 region has the DNA TGTGCCATCAGCCCCGGACTAGCCTACAATGAGCAGTTCTTC. Residues: CAISPGLAYNEQFF.

This clonotype was picked up a small number of times. The chain has TRBV5-1 and TRBJ2-1; 9 bases agree with TRBD2. The CDR3 consists of 14 residues. Germline values: CDR1 SGHRS, CDR2 YFSETQ. Trimming took 4 bases from V and 6 from J; bases not matched to a gene: 5. The CDR3 nucleotides read TGCGCCAGCAGCGCTCTGCGGGGGGGCAATGAGCAGTTCTTC. It is translated as CASSALRGGNEQFF.

This clonotype came up a few times. In DNA form, the CDR3 reads TGTGCCAGCAGCGAGAAAGGGAGGTATTATGGCTACACCTTC. Its protein is CASSEKGRYYGYTF. The chain links TRBV6-5 to TRBJ1-2; no clear D. The CDR3 consists of 14 residues. Trimming pared 6 bases from V and 5 bases from J, leaving 16 bases between. CDR1 and CDR2 from the germline V gene are MNHEY and SVGAGI.

This clonotype occurred a few times. The chain links TRBV24-1 to TRBJ2-1; D may be TRBD1 or TRBD2 (5 bases each). V dropped 9 bases and J dropped 7 bases, with 12 bases sitting between them. Germline-derived CDR1 and CDR2 are KGHDR and SFDVKD. The CDR3 spans 12 residues. DNA of the CDR3: TGTGCCACCGGGACGGGGCGGAATGAGCAGTTCTTC. Its protein is CATGTGRNEQFF.

The chain couples TRBV21-1 to TRBJ2-7; the D call TRBD2 from the table was never checked on the DNA. TRBV21-1 is shown as a pseudogene. CDR3 length: 12 residues. CDR3 in amino acids: CASSKALWPRLV. In DNA form, the CDR3 reads TGTGCCAGCAGCAAAGCGCTTTGGCCGCGACTGGTC.

CDR3 sequence (DNA): TGCGCCAGCAGCTCCGCATGGACAGGGACCCACCGGGGCACCGGGGAGCTGTTTTTT. The encoded protein is CASSSAWTGTHRGTGELFF. This rearrangement joins TRBV5-1 to TRBJ2-2, with TRBD1 identical over 8 bases. The CDR3 contains 19 residues. The V segment lost 3 bases and the J segment 4 bases; nucleotides outside the gene matches: 17. Germline CDR1 and CDR2: SGHRS and YFSETQ. The full variable domain, in which reference TRBV5-1 and TRBJ2-2 provide the parts outside the CDR3, is KAGVTQTPRYLIKTRGQQVTLSCSPISGHRSVSWYQQTPGQGLQFLFEYFSETQRNKGNFPGRFSGRQFSNSRSEMNVSTLELGDSALYLCASSSAWTGTHRGTGELFFGEGSRLTVL.